This record looks at one T cell receptor beta chain sequence and its context. The specificity of this receptor is unknown. The input lacks base qualities; no much larger clone sits a single base away. This sample is drawn from a study of blood T cell repertoires in COVID-19 (dated by TCRdb to the early 2020s). Regarding the research as a whole: The collaborator samples originated in the United States, Italy and Spain and spanned the acute and convalescent phases of COVID-19. The material from the prospective study consisted of cDNA or gDNA derived from T cells, B-cell-depleted T cells, or PBMCs. Deeply sampled blood TCRbeta repertoires from subjects exposed to, actively infected with, or recovered from COVID-19 were included in the dataset. The repertoires were released in a freely available public database meant as a resource for research on the immune response to SARS-CoV-2. Samples came from the ongoing ImmuneRACE study (first 160 participants) plus 1,254 subjects from 6 global collaborators. Nearly every sample came with metadata listing a de-identified subject ID, COVID-19 status, age in years and sex. HLA class I and class II types, where available, came from metadata supplied by the sample provider rather than from assay-based typing. The paper's findings and limits, for the study overall: How much clinical and demographic metadata was included differed by source and by participant, and the metadata was provided uncurated.

Trimming costs V 0 bases and J 8 bases, and their ends lie 8 bases apart. The CDR3, from cysteine to phenylalanine, totals 13 residues. Just the 39-base CDR3 DNA is kept, in frame starting at base 1. In the germline V gene, CDR1 corresponds to SGHTA and CDR2 to FQGTGA. The collaborating institutions used their own protocols to collect whole blood in K2EDTA tubes. For TCRbeta analysis, collaborator samples were shipped as frozen whole blood, as isolated PBMCs, or as DNA extracted from either sample type. The immunoSEQ Assay, a bias-controlled multiplex PCR, was used to amplify TCRbeta CDR3 regions from genomic DNA. In the paper's pipeline: Nucleated cell counts per sample were estimated from amplification of reference gene primers within the assay. To quantify the absolute abundance of each unique TCRbeta CDR3 rearrangement, sequence reads were collapsed and filtered. For each sample, productive Simpson clonality was calculated by taking the square root of Simpson's diversity index across productive rearrangements. The source is immuneACCESS, and TCRdb retained only in-frame sequences with V and J called. Part of the clones is not carried over; for the studies checked, unresolved V genes explain less than half of this, and the remainder is unexplained. That table furnishes V, J and clone size, whereas the DNA furnished D and trimming. Here the sample has tens of thousands of clones; 85% to 90% occur a single time. The ten largest clonotypes hold nearly 5% of the sample.

The chain is made from TRBV7-3 and TRBJ2-4; TRBD2 is a possible D gene, resting on 6 matching bases. Sample: peripheral blood. The sequence came from a man aged 55 to 69 with active COVID-19. The nucleotide sequence is TGTGCCAGCAGCTTAACCCGCGGGGACATTCAGTACTTC. The translation is CASSLTRGDIQYF.